This T cell receptor beta chain derives from a study of cytomegalovirus exposure and HLA in healthy donors. Study findings and constraints: A later analysis associated some 16,000 TCR beta sequences with HLA alleles at a 0.05 false discovery rate.

Comment on this clone: The antigen is unknown.

Both 60 Vbeta primers and 13 Jbeta primers went into the PCR. TCRdb's copy holds only in-frame clones and misses some; the assay was immunoSEQ multiplex PCR. The repertoire holds fewer than 150,000 clones, with 80% as singletons. This CDR3 is built from 13 residues. V shed 0 bases and J shed 3 bases, with 9 bases lying between them. Germline V CDR1 and CDR2: GTSNPN, SVGIG (reference sequence). The sample was PBMCs. The clonotype originates from a man in his forties or fifties in good health and CMV-seronegative. The gene calls are TRBV30 and TRBJ2-7; D is unclear. CDR3 in amino acids: CAWSVLNSYEQYF. CDR3 in DNA: TGTGCCTGGAGTGTACTCAACAGCTACGAGCAGTACTTC. Combining the CDR3 with reference TRBV30 and TRBJ2-7 gives the whole variable domain SQTIHQWPATLVQPVGSPLSLECTVEGTSNPNLYWYRQAAGRGLQLLFYSVGIGQISSEVPQNLSASRPQDRQFILSSKKLLLSDSGFYLCAWSVLNSYEQYFGPGTRLTVT.